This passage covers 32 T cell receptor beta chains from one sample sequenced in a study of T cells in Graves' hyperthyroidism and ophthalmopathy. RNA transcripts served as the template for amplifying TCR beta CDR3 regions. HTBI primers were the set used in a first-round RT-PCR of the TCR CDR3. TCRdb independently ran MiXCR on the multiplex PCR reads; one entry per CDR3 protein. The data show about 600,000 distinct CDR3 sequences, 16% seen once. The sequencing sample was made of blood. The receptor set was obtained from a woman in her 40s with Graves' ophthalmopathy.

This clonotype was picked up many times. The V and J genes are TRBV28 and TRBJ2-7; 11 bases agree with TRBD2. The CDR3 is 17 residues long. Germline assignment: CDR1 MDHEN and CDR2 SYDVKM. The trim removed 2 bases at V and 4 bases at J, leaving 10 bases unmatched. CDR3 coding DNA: TGTGCCAGCAGTTTACGGCTTAATCCTAGCGGGGGGTACGAGCAGTACTTC. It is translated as CASSLRLNPSGGYEQYF.

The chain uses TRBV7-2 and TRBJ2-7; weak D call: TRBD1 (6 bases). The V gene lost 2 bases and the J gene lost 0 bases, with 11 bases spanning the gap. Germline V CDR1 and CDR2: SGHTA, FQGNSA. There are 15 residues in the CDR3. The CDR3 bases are TGTGCCAGCAGCTTAAGGGGGTCGGCCTCCTACGAGCAGTACTTC. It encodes CASSLRGSASYEQYF.

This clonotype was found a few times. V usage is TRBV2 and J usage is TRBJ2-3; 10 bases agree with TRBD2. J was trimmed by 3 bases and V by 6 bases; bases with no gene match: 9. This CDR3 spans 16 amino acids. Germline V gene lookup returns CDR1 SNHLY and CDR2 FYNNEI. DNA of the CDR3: TGTGCCAGCAGCCAAGAGCGGGAGGGCCCGACAGATACGCAGTATTTT. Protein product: CASSQEREGPTDTQYF.

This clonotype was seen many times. The CDR3 reads CASSIQGNTGELFF. The DNA for the CDR3 is TGTGCCAGCAGCATCCAGGGAAACACCGGGGAGCTGTTTTTT. This sequence joins TRBV28 and TRBJ2-2, with D tentatively TRBD1 (5 bases). V gave up 6 bases and J gave up 2 bases, with 10 bases separating them. Germline lookup yields CDR1 MDHEN and CDR2 SYDVKM. The CDR3 covers 14 residues.

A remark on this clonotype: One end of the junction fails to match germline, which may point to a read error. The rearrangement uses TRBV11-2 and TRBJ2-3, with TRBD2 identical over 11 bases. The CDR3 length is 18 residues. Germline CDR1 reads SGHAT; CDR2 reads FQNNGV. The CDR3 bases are TGTGCCAGCGGCTTAGGGCGCGGACTAGCGGGTAGCACAGATACGCAGTATTTT. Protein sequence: CASGLGRGLAGSTDTQYF.

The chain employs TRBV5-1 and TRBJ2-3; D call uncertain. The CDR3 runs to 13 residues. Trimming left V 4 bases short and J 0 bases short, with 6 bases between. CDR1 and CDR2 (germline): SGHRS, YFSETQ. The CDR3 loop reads CASSVKSTDTQYF. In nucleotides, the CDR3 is TGCGCCAGCAGCGTAAAGAGCACAGATACGCAGTATTTT. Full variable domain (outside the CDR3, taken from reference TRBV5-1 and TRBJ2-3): KAGVTQTPRYLIKTRGQQVTLSCSPISGHRSVSWYQQTPGQGLQFLFEYFSETQRNKGNFPGRFSGRQFSNSRSEMNVSTLELGDSALYLCASSVKSTDTQYFGPGTRLTVL.

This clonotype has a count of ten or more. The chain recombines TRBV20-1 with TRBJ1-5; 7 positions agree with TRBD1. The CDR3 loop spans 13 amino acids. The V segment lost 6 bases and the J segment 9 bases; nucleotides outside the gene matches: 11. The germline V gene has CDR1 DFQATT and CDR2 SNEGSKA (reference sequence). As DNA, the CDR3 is TGCAGTGCAAACACAGGGGTTGGGGGGCCCCAGCATTTT. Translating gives CSANTGVGGPQHF.

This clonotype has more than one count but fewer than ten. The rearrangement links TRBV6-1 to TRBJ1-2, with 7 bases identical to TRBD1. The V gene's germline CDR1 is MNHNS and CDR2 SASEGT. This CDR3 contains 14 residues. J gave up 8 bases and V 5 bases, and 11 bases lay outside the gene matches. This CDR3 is CASSTLTGLHGYTF. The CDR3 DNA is TGTGCCAGCAGTACCCTGACAGGGCTTCACGGCTACACCTTC.

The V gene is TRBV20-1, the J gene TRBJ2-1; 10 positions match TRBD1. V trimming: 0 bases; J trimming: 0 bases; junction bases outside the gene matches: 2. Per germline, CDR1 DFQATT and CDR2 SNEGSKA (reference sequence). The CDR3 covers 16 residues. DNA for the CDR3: TGCAGTGCTAGAGACCGGACAGGGGGCTCCTACAATGAGCAGTTCTTC. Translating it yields CSARDRTGGSYNEQFF.

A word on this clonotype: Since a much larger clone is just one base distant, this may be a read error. The CDR3 nucleotides read TGTGCCAGCAGTTCTGAAGGGACAGCCGAGCAGTTCTTC. It specifies CASSSEGTAEQFF. The V and J genes are TRBV6-2 or TRBV6-3 and TRBJ2-1; TRBD1 aligns across 7 bases. Germline V gene lookup returns CDR1 MNHEY and CDR2 SVGEGT. J was trimmed by 10 bases and V by 4 bases; bases with no gene match: 7. The CDR3 is 13 amino acids.

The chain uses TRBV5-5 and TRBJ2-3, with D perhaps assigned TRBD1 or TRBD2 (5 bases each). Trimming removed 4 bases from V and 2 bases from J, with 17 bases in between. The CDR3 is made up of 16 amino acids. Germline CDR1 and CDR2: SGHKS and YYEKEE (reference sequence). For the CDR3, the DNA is TGTGCCAGCAGCCACCCGGGACCCTTGCCCACAGATACGCAGTATTTT. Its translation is CASSHPGPLPTDTQYF.

The CDR3 here is CASSLETGYDGYTF. The CDR3 region has the DNA TGTGCCAGCAGCTTAGAGACAGGGTATGATGGCTACACCTTC. The chain is built from TRBV11-2 and TRBJ1-2, with TRBD1 identical over 7 bases. The CDR3 length is 14 residues. J was trimmed by 6 bases and V by 0 bases; bases with no gene match: 4. Germline-derived CDR1 and CDR2 are SGHAT and FQNNGV.

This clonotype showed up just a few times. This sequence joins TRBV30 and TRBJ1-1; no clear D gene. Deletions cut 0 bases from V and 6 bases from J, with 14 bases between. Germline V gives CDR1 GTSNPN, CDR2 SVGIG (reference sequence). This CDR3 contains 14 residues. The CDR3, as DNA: TGTGCCTGGAGTGTGGGCAGGATAAGCTCTGAAGCTTTCTTT. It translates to CAWSVGRISSEAFF.

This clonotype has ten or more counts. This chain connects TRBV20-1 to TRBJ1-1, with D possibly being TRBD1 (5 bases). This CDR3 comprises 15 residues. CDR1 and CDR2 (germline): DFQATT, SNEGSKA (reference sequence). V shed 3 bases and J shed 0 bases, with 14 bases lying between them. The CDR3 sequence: CSASKMRTMNTEAFF. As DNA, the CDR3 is TGCAGTGCTAGTAAAATGAGGACAATGAACACTGAAGCTTTCTTT.

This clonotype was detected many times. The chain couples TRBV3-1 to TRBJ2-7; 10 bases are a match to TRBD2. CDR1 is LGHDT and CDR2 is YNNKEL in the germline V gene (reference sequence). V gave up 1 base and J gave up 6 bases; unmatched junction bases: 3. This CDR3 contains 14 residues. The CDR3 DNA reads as TGTGCCAGCAGCCAAGGAGCGGGAGGGCTCGAGCAGTACTTC. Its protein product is CASSQGAGGLEQYF.

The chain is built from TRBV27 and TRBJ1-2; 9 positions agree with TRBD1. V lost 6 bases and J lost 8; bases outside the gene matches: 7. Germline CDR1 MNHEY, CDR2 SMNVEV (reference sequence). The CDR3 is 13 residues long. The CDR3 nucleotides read TGTGCCAGCAGGCCTACAGGGGGCCAGGGCTACACCTTC. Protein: CASRPTGGQGYTF.

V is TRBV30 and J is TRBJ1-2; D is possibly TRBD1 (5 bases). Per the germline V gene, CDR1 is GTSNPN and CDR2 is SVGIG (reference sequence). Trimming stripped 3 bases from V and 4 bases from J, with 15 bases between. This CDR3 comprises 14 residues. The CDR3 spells CAWRVPSGGYGYTF. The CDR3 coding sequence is TGTGCCTGGAGAGTACCGTCCGGGGGCTATGGCTACACCTTC.

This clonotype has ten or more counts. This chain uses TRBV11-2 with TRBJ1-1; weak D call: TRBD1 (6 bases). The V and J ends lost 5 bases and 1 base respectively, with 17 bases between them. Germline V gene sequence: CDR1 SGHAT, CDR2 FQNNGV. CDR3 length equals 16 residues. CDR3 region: CASSQGAGAGNTEAFF. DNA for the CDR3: TGTGCCAGCAGCCAAGGGGCAGGGGCCGGGAACACTGAAGCTTTCTTT.

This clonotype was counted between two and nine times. In DNA, the CDR3 is TGCGCCAGCAGCCCCCTAGGACTAGCGCACTACGAGCAGTACTTC. It translates to CASSPLGLAHYEQYF. The chain uses TRBV4-1 and TRBJ2-7; 9 bases agree with TRBD2. Trimming took 4 bases from V and 3 from J; bases not matched to a gene: 7. The CDR3 has 15 residues. From germline, CDR1 is MGHRA and CDR2 YSYEKL.

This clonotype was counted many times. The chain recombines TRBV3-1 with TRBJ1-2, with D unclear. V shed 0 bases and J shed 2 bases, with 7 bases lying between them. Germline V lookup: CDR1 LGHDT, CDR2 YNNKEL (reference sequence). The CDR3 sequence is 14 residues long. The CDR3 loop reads CASSQENRNYGYTF. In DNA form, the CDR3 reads TGTGCCAGCAGCCAAGAAAACCGCAACTATGGCTACACCTTC.

The chain's CDR3 is CASSLTDSTYNEQFF. The DNA for the CDR3 is TGTGCCAGCAGCCTCACGGACAGTACCTACAATGAGCAGTTCTTC. The chain links TRBV7-8 to TRBJ2-1, with a tentative D call TRBD1 (6 bases). CDR3 length equals 15 residues. CDR1 and CDR2 from the germline V gene are SGHVS and FQNEAQ. Trimming removed 5 bases at V and 2 bases at J, with 13 bases between.

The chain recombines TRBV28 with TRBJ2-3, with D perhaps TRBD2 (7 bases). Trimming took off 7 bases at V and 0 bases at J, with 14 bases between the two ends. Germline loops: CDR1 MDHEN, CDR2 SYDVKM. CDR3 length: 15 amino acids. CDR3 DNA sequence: TGTGCCAGCACGCCGGGGGGCGGGAGCACAGATACGCAGTATTTT. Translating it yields CASTPGGGSTDTQYF.

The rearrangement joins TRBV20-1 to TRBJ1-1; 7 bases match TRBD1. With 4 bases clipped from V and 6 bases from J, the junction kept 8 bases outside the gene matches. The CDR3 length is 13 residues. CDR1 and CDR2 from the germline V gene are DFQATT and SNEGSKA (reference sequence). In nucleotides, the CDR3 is TGCAGTGCTACGAGGAGGGGGCTAGCTGAAGCTTTCTTT. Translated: CSATRRGLAEAFF.

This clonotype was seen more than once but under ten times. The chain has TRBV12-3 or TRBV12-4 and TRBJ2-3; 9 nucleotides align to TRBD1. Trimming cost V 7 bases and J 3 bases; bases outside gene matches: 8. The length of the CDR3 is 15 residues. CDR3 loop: CASNLDRGVTDTQYF. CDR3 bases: TGTGCCAGCAACCTGGACAGGGGAGTAACAGATACGCAGTATTTT.

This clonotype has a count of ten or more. CDR3 region: CAWSAHAGGETQYF. CDR3 bases: TGTGCCTGGAGTGCGCATGCGGGGGGAGAGACCCAGTACTTC. This sequence joins TRBV30 and TRBJ2-5; 8 bases match TRBD2. Germline-derived CDR1 and CDR2 are GTSNPN and SVGIG (reference sequence). This CDR3 has 14 residues. Trimming at V came to 1 base and at J to 4 bases, leaving 5 bases not matched to a gene.

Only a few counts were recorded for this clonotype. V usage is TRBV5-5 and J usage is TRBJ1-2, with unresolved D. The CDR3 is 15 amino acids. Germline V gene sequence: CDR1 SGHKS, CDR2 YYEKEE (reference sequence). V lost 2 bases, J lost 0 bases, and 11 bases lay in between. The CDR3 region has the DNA TGTGCCAGCAGCTTTGGGTCGGCAACTAACTATGGCTACACCTTC. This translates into CASSFGSATNYGYTF.

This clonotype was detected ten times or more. CDR3 nucleotides: TGTGCCGGCGCGGGCACAGTCTACGAGCAGTACTTC. It yields the protein CAGAGTVYEQYF. The rearrangement joins TRBV2 to TRBJ2-7, with D maybe TRBD2 (5 bases). The CDR3 has 12 residues. The V and J ends lost 11 bases and 3 bases respectively, with 14 bases between them. Germline loops: CDR1 SNHLY, CDR2 FYNNEI.

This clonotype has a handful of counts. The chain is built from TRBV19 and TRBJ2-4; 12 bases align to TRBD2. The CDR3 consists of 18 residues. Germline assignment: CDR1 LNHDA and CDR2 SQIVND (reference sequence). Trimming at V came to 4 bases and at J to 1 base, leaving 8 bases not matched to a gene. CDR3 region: CASSTPRTSGEAKNIQYF. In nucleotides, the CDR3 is TGTGCCAGTAGTACCCCCCGGACTAGCGGGGAGGCCAAAAACATTCAGTACTTC.

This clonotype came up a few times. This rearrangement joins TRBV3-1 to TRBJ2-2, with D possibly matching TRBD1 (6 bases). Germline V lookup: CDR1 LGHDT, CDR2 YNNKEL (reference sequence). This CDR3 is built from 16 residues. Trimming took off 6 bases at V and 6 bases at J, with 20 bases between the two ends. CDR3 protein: CASRPPAGTPPGELFF. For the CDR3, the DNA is TGTGCCAGCAGACCACCCGCCGGGACACCGCCCGGGGAGCTGTTTTTT.

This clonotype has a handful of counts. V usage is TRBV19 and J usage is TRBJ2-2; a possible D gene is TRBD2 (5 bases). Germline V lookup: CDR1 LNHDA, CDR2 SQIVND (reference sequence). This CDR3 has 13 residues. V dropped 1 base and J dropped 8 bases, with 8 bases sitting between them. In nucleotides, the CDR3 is TGTGCCAGTAGTATAGGGAGGTCTGGGGAGCTGTTTTTT. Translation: CASSIGRSGELFF.

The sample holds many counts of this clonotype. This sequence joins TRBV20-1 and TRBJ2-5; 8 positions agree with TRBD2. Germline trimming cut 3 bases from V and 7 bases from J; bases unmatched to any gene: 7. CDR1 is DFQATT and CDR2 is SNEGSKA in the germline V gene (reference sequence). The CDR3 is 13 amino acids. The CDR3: CSARGGAGGTQYF. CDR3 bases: TGCAGTGCTAGGGGTGGTGCGGGGGGGACCCAGTACTTC.

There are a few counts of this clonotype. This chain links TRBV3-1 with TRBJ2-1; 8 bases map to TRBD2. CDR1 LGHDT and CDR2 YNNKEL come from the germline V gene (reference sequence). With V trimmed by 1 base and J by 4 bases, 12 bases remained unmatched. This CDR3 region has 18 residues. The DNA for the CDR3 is TGTGCCAGCAGCCAAGGGCGCCTAATCAGCGGGAGTTACAATGAGCAGTTCTTC. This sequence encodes CASSQGRLISGSYNEQFF.